This T cell receptor beta chain is from a study of cytomegalovirus exposure and HLA in healthy donors. The study, taken as a whole, reports: An analysis that came later showed most CMV-associated TCR beta chains appearing HLA-restricted. Within the data, a cluster of highly shared sequence variants was likely a sequencing artifact.

Primers: 60 Vbeta forward and 13 Jbeta reverse. The data were produced by immunoSEQ multiplex PCR, yet TCRdb's version contains in-frame clones alone and is incomplete. The repertoire holds 60,000 to 80,000 clones, 65% to 80% seen once, with under 6% in the top ten. This CDR3 is built from 14 residues. Deletions cut 4 bases from V and 2 bases from J, with 9 bases between. Germline lookup yields CDR1 SEHNR and CDR2 FQNEAQ (reference sequence). As for this clone: Its antigen is unidentified.

This receptor was obtained from a woman in her thirties in good health and CMV-seronegative. The sequenced sample was PBMCs. The chain carries TRBV7-9 and TRBJ2-1; possible D gene TRBD2, 6 bases. This CDR3 is CASSWGVPYNEQFF. The CDR3 coding sequence is TGTGCCAGCAGCTGGGGGGTTCCCTACAATGAGCAGTTCTTC.